Following are 3 T cell receptor beta chains from one sample sequenced in a study of blood T cells in healthy people across ages. A second about 7 to 11 cycle PCR used barcoded and J-beta primers. TCRdb called the 5' RACE reads again in MiXCR, with one record for every CDR3 protein. This table holds about 800,000 distinct CDR3 sequences, roughly 60% found once. Sequencing was carried out using blood. Receptors originate from a man aged 30 to 45 in good health.

This chain uses TRBV7-6 with TRBJ1-6; D perhaps matches TRBD1 (5 bases). Germline CDR1 SGHVS, CDR2 FNYEAQ. The CDR3 length is 16 residues. V dropped 2 bases and J dropped 8 bases, with 16 bases sitting between them. CDR3 coding DNA: TGTGCCAGCAGCTTAACCACGCCGGGGCTCTATTCACCCCTCCACTTT. This codes for CASSLTTPGLYSPLHF.

Note on this clonotype: Being one base from a much bigger clone, this may be a read error. This chain joins TRBV6-1 and TRBJ2-3, with TRBD1 matching over 8 bases. Trimming at V came to 6 bases and at J to 4 bases, leaving 6 bases not matched to a gene. CDR1 is MNHNS and CDR2 is SASEGT in the germline V gene. The CDR3 is made up of 14 amino acids. The CDR3 reads CASRRQGLPDTQYF. In DNA, the CDR3 is TGTGCCAGCAGGAGACAGGGGCTCCCAGATACGCAGTATTTT.

This chain connects TRBV7-9 to TRBJ2-7; D is unclear. Trimming took off 3 bases at V and 4 bases at J, with 10 bases between the two ends. There are 13 residues in the CDR3. Per germline, CDR1 SEHNR and CDR2 FQNEAQ (reference sequence). The CDR3 here is CASSFRLAYEQYF. CDR3 bases: TGTGCCAGCAGCTTCCGTTTGGCATACGAGCAGTACTTC.